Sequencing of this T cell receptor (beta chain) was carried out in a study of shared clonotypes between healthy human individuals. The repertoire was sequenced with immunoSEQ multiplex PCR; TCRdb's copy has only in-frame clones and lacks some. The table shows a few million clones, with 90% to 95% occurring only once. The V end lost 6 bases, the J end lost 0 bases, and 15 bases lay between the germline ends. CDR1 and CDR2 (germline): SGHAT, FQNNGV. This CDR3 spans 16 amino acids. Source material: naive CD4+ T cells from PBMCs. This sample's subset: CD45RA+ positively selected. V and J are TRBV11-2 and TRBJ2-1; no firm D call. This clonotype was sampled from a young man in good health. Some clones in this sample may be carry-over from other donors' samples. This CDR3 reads CASRSPVGSSYNEQFF. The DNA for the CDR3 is TGTGCCAGCAGGTCCCCGGTGGGTAGCTCCTACAATGAGCAGTTCTTC.